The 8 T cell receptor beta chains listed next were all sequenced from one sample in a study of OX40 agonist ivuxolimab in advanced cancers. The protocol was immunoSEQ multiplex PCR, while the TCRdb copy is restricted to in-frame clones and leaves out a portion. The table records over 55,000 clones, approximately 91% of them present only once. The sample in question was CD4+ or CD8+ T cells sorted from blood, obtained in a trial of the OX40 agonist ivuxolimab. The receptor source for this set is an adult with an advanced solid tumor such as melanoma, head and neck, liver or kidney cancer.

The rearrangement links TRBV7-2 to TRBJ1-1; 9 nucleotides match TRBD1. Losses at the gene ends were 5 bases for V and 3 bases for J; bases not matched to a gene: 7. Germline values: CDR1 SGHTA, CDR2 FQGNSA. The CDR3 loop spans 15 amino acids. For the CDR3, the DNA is TGTGCCAGCAGCGTGGGACAGGGCTTGGACACTGAAGCTTTCTTT. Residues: CASSVGQGLDTEAFF.

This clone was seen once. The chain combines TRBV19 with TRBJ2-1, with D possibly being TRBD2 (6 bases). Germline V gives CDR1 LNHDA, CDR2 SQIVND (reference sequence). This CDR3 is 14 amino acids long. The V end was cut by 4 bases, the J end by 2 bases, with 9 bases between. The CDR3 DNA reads TGTGCCAGTAGTAATATAGCGGCCTACAATGAGCAGTTCTTC. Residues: CASSNIAAYNEQFF.

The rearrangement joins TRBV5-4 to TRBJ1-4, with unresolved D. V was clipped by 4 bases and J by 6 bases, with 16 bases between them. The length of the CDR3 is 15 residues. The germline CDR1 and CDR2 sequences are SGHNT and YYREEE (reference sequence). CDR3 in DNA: TGTGCCAGCAGCCCCGGCGGGCCCGGGGATGAAAAACTGTTTTTT. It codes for CASSPGGPGDEKLFF.

The CDR3 is CASSFRDSLIDEQYF. DNA for the CDR3: TGTGCCAGCAGCTTCCGGGACAGTCTTATTGACGAGCAGTACTTC. The V gene is TRBV11-2, the J gene TRBJ2-7; TRBD1 agrees at 7 bases. The V segment lost 3 bases and the J segment 5 bases; nucleotides outside the gene matches: 10. Germline-derived CDR1 and CDR2 are SGHAT and FQNNGV. The CDR3 has 15 residues.

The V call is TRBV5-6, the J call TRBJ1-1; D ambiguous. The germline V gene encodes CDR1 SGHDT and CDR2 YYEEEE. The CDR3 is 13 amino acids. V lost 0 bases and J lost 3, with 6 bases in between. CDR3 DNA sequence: TGTGCCAGCAGCTTGGGCAGAGACACTGAAGCTTTCTTT. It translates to CASSLGRDTEAFF.

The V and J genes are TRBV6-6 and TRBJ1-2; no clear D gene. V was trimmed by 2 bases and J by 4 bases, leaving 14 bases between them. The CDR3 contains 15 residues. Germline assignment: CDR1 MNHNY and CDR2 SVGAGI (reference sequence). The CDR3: CASSYDLTETYGYTF. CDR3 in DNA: TGTGCCAGCAGTTACGATCTAACAGAAACCTATGGCTACACCTTC.

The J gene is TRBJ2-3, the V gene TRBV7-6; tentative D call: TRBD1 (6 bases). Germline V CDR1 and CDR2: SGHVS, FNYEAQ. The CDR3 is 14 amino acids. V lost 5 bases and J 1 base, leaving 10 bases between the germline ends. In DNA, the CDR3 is TGTGCCAGCAGCCCGGACAGTGGCACAGATACGCAGTATTTT. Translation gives CASSPDSGTDTQYF.

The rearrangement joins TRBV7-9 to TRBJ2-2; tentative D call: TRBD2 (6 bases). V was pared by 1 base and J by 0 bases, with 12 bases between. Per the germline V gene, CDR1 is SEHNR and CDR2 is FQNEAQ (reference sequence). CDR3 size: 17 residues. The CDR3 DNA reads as TGTGCCAGCAGCTTAGGACTAGAACGGCCGAACACCGGGGAGCTGTTTTTT. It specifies CASSLGLERPNTGELFF.